The rows below give T cell receptor beta chains drawn from one sample of a study of T cell responses to AZD1222 COVID-19 vaccine. TCRdb keeps only in-frame clones here, not all; method: immunoSEQ multiplex PCR. This table holds over 150,000 clones, 90% found once. Sequencing used peripheral blood, obtained on day 0 of AZD1222 vaccination. These receptors were taken from an adult in good health. Each CDR3 is given with its conserved first and last residue. Each record gives: clone size, J gene, D gene, V gene, CDR3 DNA, CDR3 protein. A D gene is named only where the DNA matches it firmly. Not all rows give a size; the values are once, few, many and, for expanded clones, a class.

>once|TRBJ2-3|.|TRBV7-2
TGTGCCAGCAGCCCAGCCGGGCGTAGCACAGATACGCAGTATTTT
CASSPAGRSTDTQYF
>.|TRBJ1-4|TRBD1|TRBV29-1
TGCAGCGTTGACGGGACAGGGCGTCCGGGGGAAAAACTGTTTTTT
CSVDGTGRPGEKLFF
>.|TRBJ2-2|.|TRBV2
TGTGCCAGCAGTGGGGGACTGGAAGGCACCGGGGAGCTGTTTTTT
CASSGGLEGTGELFF
>.|TRBJ1-2|.|TRBV6-4
TGTGCCAGCAGTGACCCCGAGGTACGGGGCAGGGGACGGGGCTACACCTTC
CASSDPEVRGRGRGYTF
>once|TRBJ1-3|.|TRBV7-3
TGTGCCAGCAGCCCAGCGGGGGGCGGTGGAAACACCATATATTTT
CASSPAGGGGNTIYF
>.|TRBJ2-5|.|TRBV29-1
TGCAGCGTTGGGACCCCTTGGAACCGGAGACAGGCTAAAGGGGAGACCCAGTACTTC
CSVGTPWNRRQAKGETQYF
>.|TRBJ2-7|.|TRBV5-4
TGTGCCAGCAGCTTATCAGGGTCGGGCGAGCAGTACTTC
CASSLSGSGEQYF
>.|TRBJ1-1|TRBD1|TRBV19
TGTGCCAGTAGTCACCGGACAGGGAGTGCGAACACTGAAGCTTTCTTT
CASSHRTGSANTEAFF
>.|TRBJ1-2|.|TRBV9
TGTGCCAGCAGCTTAAAGGACAGCGACAACTATGGCTACACCTTC
CASSLKDSDNYGYTF
>.|TRBJ1-5|.|TRBV25-1
TGTGCCAGCAGCCCATCCGGAGTTAGCAATCAGCCCCAGCATTTT
CASSPSGVSNQPQHF
>.|TRBJ1-1|.|TRBV6-5
TGTGCCAGCAGTTTTCAGGGAACAGACACTGAAGCTTTCTTT
CASSFQGTDTEAFF
>.|TRBJ2-5|.|TRBV6-1
TGTGCCAGCAGTGAAGGTGGGGGGGCAGAGACCCAGTACTTC
CASSEGGGAETQYF
>.|TRBJ2-1|TRBD1|TRBV7-6
TGTGCCAGCAGTCCCCGGGACAGCTCCTACAATGAGCAGTTCTTC
CASSPRDSSYNEQFF
>few|TRBJ1-1|TRBD1|TRBV2
TGTGCCAGCAGAGATGCCGGACAGGGCAACACTGAAGCTTTCTTT
CASRDAGQGNTEAFF
>.|TRBJ1-2|.|TRBV7-2
TGTGCCAGCAGCCATGACGGCTTCAACTATGGCTACACCTTC
CASSHDGFNYGYTF
>.|TRBJ1-3|.|TRBV3-1/TRBV3-2
TGTGCCAGCAGCCAAGTTGATACCACCATATATTTT
CASSQVDTTIYF
>once|TRBJ2-7|TRBD2|TRBV27
TGTGCCAGCAGTTCCGAACTAGCGGGCGCCTACGAGCAGTACTTC
CASSSELAGAYEQYF
>once|TRBJ2-5|.|TRBV30
TGTGCCTGGACGCGGCAAAGTCAAGAGACCCAGTACTTC
CAWTRQSQETQYF
>.|TRBJ2-7|.|TRBV7-2
TGTGCCAGCAGCGCGACTAGCTACGAGCAGTACTTC
CASSATSYEQYF
>.|TRBJ1-5|.|TRBV18
TGTGCCAGCTCACGCCGGACCGGACTAGAGGCCCAGCATTTT
CASSRRTGLEAQHF
>.|TRBJ1-6|TRBD1|TRBV5-4
TGTGCCAGCAGCTCCGGACAGGGGGGAAGTGCCCTCCACTTT
CASSSGQGGSALHF
>.|TRBJ2-1|TRBD1|TRBV6-4
TGTGCCAGCAGTGATTCAGGGGGCTACAATGAGCAGTTCTTC
CASSDSGGYNEQFF
>.|TRBJ2-5|TRBD1|TRBV18
TGTGCCAGCTCACCACGGAGGGTACAGGGGGAAGAGACCCAGTACTTC
CASSPRRVQGEETQYF
>.|TRBJ1-5|.|TRBV6-5
TGTGCCAGCATCTGGGGTAGCAATCAGCCCCAGCATTTT
CASIWGSNQPQHF
>.|TRBJ2-7|TRBD1|TRBV7-6
TGTGCCAGCAGCTTGGGGCGGACAGGGGCGAGCTCCTACGAGCAGTACTTC
CASSLGRTGASSYEQYF
>.|TRBJ1-2|.|TRBV25-1
TGTGCCAGCAGTGAAGTTCATCGGGGGGCAGTAGGGTATGGCTACACCTTC
CASSEVHRGAVGYGYTF
>.|TRBJ2-2|.|TRBV27
TGTGCCAGCACCCAGGGCAGAACGAACACCGGGGAGCTGTTTTTT
CASTQGRTNTGELFF
>.|TRBJ1-1|.|TRBV7-9
TGTGCCAGCATAGGGGAGGGATACACTGAAGCTTTCTTT
CASIGEGYTEAFF
>.|TRBJ2-1|.|TRBV11-3
TGTGCCAGCAGCTTAGGTGGGTTGGACTCCTACAATGAGCAGTTCTTC
CASSLGGLDSYNEQFF
>.|TRBJ1-4|.|TRBV7-8
TGTGCCAGCAGCTCGTTAAATGAAAAACTGTTTTTT
CASSSLNEKLFF
>.|TRBJ1-1|TRBD1|TRBV7-9
TGTGCCAGCAGCACCGGGACAGAGAACACTGAAGCTTTCTTT
CASSTGTENTEAFF
>.|TRBJ1-3|TRBD1|TRBV5-4
TGTGCCAGCAGCGTAACAGGGGGCGCTGGAAACACCATATATTTT
CASSVTGGAGNTIYF
>.|TRBJ1-2|.|TRBV7-2
TGTGCCAGCAGCCCCAGGACCCCTGCATCCGGCTACACCTTC
CASSPRTPASGYTF
>.|TRBJ1-1|.|TRBV19
TGTGCCAGTAGTATTGGACCGAACACTGAAGCTTTCTTT
CASSIGPNTEAFF
>.|TRBJ1-1|.|TRBV7-9
TGTGCCAGCAGCCCCTCGCAAGGCACTGAAGCTTTCTTT
CASSPSQGTEAFF
>few|TRBJ1-2|.|TRBV27
TGTGCCAGCAGTTTTCTGGGGGGCGTAGGTGGCTACACCTTC
CASSFLGGVGGYTF
>.|TRBJ2-7|.|TRBV7-2
TGTGCCAGCAGCACAGACAGGTGGGAAGACGAGCAGTACTTC
CASSTDRWEDEQYF
>.|TRBJ2-2|.|TRBV7-9
TGTGCCAGCAGCTATCATTACAGGGTACGGAACACCGGGGAGCTGTTTTTT
CASSYHYRVRNTGELFF
>once|TRBJ2-3|TRBD1|TRBV2
TGTGCCAGCAGGAGACAGGGGGCTAGCACAGATACGCAGTATTTT
CASRRQGASTDTQYF
>.|TRBJ1-6|.|TRBV9
TGTGCCAGCAGCGTAGAGCCGGATTCTAATTCACCCCTCCACTTT
CASSVEPDSNSPLHF
>.|TRBJ1-5|.|TRBV12-5
TGTGCTAGTGGTAGTCACCCGTCCGGGCCCGGGGGAGATCAGCCCCAGCATTTT
CASGSHPSGPGGDQPQHF
>.|TRBJ1-1|TRBD1|TRBV3-1/TRBV3-2
TGTGCCAGCAGCCAAGAAAGGTTCAGGGGGCTACGCGAAGCTTTCTTT
CASSQERFRGLREAFF
>.|TRBJ2-5|.|TRBV29-1
TGCAGCGTTGACGCGAGCGCGGGGACCCAGTACTTC
CSVDASAGTQYF
>.|TRBJ2-6|TRBD1|TRBV23-1
TGCGCCAGCAGTCAAAGGGACAGGGGGAATACTGGGGCCAACGTCCTGACTTTC
CASSQRDRGNTGANVLTF
>.|TRBJ2-5|.|TRBV9
TGTGCCAGCAGCCTTGGGCTCTCCCGGGGAGAGACCCAGTACTTC
CASSLGLSRGETQYF